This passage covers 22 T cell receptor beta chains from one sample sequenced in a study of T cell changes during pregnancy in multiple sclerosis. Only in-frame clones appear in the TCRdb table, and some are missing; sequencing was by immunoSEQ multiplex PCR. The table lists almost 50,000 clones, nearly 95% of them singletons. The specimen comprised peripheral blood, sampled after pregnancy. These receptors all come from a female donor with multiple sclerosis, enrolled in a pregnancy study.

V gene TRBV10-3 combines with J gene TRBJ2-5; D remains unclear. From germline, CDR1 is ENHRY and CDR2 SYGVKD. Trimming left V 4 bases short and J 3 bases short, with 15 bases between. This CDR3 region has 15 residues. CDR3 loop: CAISARPPSEETQYF. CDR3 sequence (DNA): TGTGCCATCAGTGCCCGCCCCCCGAGCGAAGAGACCCAGTACTTC.

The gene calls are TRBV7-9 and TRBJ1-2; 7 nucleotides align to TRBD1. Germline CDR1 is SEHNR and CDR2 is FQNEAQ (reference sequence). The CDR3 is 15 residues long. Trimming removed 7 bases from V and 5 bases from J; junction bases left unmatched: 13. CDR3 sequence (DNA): TGTGCCAGCACCCCCCGGGACAGTCTTCCTTATGGCTACACCTTC. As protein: CASTPRDSLPYGYTF.

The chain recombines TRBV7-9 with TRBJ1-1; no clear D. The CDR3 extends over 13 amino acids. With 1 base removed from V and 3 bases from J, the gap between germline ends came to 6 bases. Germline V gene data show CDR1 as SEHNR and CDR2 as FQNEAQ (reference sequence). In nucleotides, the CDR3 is TGTGCCAGCAGCTTAGTGAGGGACACTGAAGCTTTCTTT. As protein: CASSLVRDTEAFF.

This CDR3 is CASSRGLLWELFF. CDR3 sequence (DNA): TGTGCCAGTAGCAGGGGGCTCCTGTGGGAGCTGTTTTTT. The chain couples TRBV19 to TRBJ2-2; 8 positions agree with TRBD1. This CDR3 has 13 amino acids. In germline, CDR1 is LNHDA, CDR2 SQIVND (reference sequence). V was pared by 6 bases and J by 9 bases, with 6 bases of the junction left unmatched. The full variable domain, completed using reference TRBV19 and TRBJ2-2, is DGGITQSPKYLFRKEGQNVTLSCEQNLNHDAMYWYRQDPGQGLRLIYYSQIVNDFQKGDIAEGYSVSREKKESFPLTVTSAQKNPTAFYLCASSRGLLWELFFGEGSRLTVL.

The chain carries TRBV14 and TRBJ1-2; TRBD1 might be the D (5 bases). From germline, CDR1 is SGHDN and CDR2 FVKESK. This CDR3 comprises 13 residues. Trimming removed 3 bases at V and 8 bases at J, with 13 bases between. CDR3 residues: CASSHGGTGGYTF. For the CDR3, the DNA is TGTGCCAGCAGCCATGGAGGGACTGGAGGCTACACCTTC.

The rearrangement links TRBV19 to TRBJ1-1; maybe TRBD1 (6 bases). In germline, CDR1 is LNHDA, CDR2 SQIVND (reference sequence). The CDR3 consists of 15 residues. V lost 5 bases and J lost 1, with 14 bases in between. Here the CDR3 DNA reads TGTGCCAGTAGTGCGGACGGGGGGCAGAACACTGAAGCTTTCTTT. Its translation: CASSADGGQNTEAFF.

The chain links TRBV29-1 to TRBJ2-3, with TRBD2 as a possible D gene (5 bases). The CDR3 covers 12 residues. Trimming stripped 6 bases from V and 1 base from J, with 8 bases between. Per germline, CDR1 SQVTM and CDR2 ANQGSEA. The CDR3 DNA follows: TGCAGCGTGCCGAGGGGCACAGATACGCAGTATTTT. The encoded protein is CSVPRGTDTQYF.

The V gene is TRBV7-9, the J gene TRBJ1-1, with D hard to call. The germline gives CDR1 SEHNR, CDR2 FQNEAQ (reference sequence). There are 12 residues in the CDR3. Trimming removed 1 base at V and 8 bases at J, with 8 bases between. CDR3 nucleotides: TGTGCCAGCAGCTTAGTACAAACGGAAGCTTTCTTT. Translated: CASSLVQTEAFF.

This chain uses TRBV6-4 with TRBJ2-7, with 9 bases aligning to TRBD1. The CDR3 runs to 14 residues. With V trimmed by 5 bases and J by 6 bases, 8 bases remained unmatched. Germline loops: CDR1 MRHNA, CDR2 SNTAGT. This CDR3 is CASSTGGDPGEQYF. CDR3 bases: TGTGCCAGCAGTACAGGGGGCGATCCCGGCGAGCAGTACTTC.

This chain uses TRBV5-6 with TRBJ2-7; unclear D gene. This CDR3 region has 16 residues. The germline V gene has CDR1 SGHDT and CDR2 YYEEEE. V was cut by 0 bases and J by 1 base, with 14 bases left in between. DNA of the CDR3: TGTGCCAGCAGCTTGGCCTGGGCTGGGTTGTCCTACGAGCAGTACTTC. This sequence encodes CASSLAWAGLSYEQYF. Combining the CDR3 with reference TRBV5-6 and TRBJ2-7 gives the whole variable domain DAGVTQSPTHLIKTRGQQVTLRCSPKSGHDTVSWYQQALGQGPQFIFQYYEEEERQRGNFPDRFSGHQFPNYSSELNVNALLLGDSALYLCASSLAWAGLSYEQYFGPGTRLTVT.

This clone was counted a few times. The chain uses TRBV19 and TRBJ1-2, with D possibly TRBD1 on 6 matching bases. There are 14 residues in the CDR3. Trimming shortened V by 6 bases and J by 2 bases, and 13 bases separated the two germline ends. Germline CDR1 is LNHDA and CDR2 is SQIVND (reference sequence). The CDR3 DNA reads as TGTGCCAGTAGGGAAGGGGGTCCCAACTATGGCTACACCTTC. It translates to CASREGGPNYGYTF.

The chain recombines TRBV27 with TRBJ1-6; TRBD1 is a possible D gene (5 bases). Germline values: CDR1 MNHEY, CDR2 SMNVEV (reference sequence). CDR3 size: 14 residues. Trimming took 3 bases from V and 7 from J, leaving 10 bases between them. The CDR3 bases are TGTGCCAGCAGTTTCCGGGGACTGAATTCACCCCTCCACTTT. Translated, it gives CASSFRGLNSPLHF.

CDR3 sequence reads: CASSPTQGMGYTF. The CDR3 DNA is TGTGCCAGCTCACCCACCCAGGGTATGGGCTACACCTTC. This sequence joins TRBV18 and TRBJ1-2, with D possibly TRBD1 on 5 matching bases. The CDR3 is 13 amino acids. CDR1 and CDR2 from the germline V gene are KGHSH and LQKENI. V lost 3 bases, J lost 8 bases, and 13 bases lay in between.

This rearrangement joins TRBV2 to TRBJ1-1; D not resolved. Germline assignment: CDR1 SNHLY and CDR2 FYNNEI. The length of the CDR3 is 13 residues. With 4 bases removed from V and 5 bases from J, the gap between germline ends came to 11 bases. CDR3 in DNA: TGTGCCAGCAGTGTATTCCCGCGGACTGAAGCTTTCTTT. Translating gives CASSVFPRTEAFF.

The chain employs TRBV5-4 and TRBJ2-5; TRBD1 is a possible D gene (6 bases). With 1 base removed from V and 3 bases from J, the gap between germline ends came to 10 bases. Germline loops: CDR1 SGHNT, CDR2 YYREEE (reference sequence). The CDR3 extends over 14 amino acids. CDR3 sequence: CASSLRTVKETQYF. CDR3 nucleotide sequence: TGTGCCAGCAGCTTGCGGACAGTAAAAGAGACCCAGTACTTC.

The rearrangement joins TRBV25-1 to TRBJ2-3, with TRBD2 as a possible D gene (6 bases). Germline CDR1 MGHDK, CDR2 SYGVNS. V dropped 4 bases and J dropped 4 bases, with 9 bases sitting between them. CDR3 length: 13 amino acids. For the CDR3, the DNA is TGTGCCAGCAGTGTTGGAGGGCCAGATACGCAGTATTTT. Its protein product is CASSVGGPDTQYF.

The CDR3 DNA follows: TGTGCCAGCAGCTTCGGACAGGGGACTAACTATGGCTACACCTTC. It codes for CASSFGQGTNYGYTF. V gene TRBV5-4 combines with J gene TRBJ1-2; 9 nucleotides match TRBD1. The germline gives CDR1 SGHNT, CDR2 YYREEE (reference sequence). This CDR3 comprises 15 residues. V trimming: 2 bases; J trimming: 0 bases; junction bases outside the gene matches: 2.

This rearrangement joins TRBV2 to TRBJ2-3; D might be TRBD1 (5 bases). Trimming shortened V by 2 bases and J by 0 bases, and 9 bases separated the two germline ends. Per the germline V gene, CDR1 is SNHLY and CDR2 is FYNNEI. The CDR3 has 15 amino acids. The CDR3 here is CASSETGYSTDTQYF. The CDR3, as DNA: TGTGCCAGCAGTGAAACAGGTTACAGCACAGATACGCAGTATTTT. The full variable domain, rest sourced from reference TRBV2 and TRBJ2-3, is EPEVTQTPSHQVTQMGQEVILRCVPISNHLYFYWYRQILGQKVEFLVSFYNNEISEKSEIFDDQFSVERPDGSNFTLKIRSTKLEDSAMYFCASSETGYSTDTQYFGPGTRLTVL.

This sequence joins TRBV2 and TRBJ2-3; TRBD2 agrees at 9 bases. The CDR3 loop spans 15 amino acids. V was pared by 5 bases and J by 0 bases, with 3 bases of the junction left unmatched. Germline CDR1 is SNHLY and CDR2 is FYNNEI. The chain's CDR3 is CASSLTSGSTDTQYF. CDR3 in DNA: TGTGCCAGCAGTCTGACTAGCGGTAGCACAGATACGCAGTATTTT.

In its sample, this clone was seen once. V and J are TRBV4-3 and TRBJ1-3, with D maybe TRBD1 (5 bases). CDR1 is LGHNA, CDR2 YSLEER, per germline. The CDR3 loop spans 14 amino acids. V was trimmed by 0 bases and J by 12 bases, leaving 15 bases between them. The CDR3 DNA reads TGCGCCAGCAGCCAAGATGCTTGGGGGGGGTACATATATTTT. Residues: CASSQDAWGGYIYF.

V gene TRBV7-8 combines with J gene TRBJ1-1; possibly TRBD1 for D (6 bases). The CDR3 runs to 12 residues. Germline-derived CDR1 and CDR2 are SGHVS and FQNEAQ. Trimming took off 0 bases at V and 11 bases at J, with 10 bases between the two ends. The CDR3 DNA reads TGTGCCAGCAGCTTAGCCGGACAGAGGGCTTTCTTT. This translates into CASSLAGQRAFF.

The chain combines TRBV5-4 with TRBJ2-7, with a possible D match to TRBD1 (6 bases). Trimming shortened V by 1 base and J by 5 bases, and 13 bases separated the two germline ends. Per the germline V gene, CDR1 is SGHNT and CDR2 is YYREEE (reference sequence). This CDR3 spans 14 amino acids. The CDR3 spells CASSLRQGSDEQYF. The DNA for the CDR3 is TGTGCCAGCAGCTTGAGGCAGGGGAGCGACGAGCAGTACTTC.